A selection of T cell receptor beta chains follows, all from one sample in a study of blood T cell repertoires in COVID-19. Assay used: immunoSEQ multiplex PCR; TCRdb lists only in-frame clones, some missing. The sample carries fewer than 250,000 clones, about 88% recorded once. Source material: PBMCs or T cells enriched from blood (not recorded which). The source is a young woman who had recovered from COVID-19. Both conserved end residues are part of each CDR3. A D gene is named only where the DNA matches it firmly. Some rows have no size entry. The others give once, few or many, or a class for an expanded clone.

CDR3nt	CDR3aa	v_gene	j_gene	abundance	d_gene
TGTGCCAGCAGCTCAAGCGGGGGGCTGGGGGAGACCCAGTACTTC	CASSSSGGLGETQYF	TRBV3-1/TRBV3-2	TRBJ2-5	-	TRBD2
TGTGCCAGCAGTTACAGGGAGGGTCAGCCCCAGCATTTT	CASSYREGQPQHF	TRBV12-3/TRBV12-4	TRBJ1-5	-	-
TGCAGCGTTGAAGGTTCCCAGGGACAGGGCTACAATGAGCAGTTCTTC	CSVEGSQGQGYNEQFF	TRBV29-1	TRBJ2-1	-	TRBD1
TGTGCCAGCAGCTTATTAGCGGGAACCGGCGAGACCCAGTACTTC	CASSLLAGTGETQYF	TRBV7-2	TRBJ2-5	-	TRBD2
TGCAGCGTACAACAGGGGGGCGCCTACAATGAGCAGTTCTTC	CSVQQGGAYNEQFF	TRBV29-1	TRBJ2-1	-	TRBD1
TGTGCCAGCAGGGGCCCGCCACAGGGGTCTTCACCCCTCCACTTT	CASRGPPQGSSPLHF	TRBV7-2	TRBJ1-6	-	TRBD1
TGTGCCAGCAGCTTACTTAACTCCTACAATGAGCAGTTCTTC	CASSLLNSYNEQFF	TRBV7-2	TRBJ2-1	-	-
TGTGCCAGCCACGCGTCGGCCTACGAGCAGTACTTC	CASHASAYEQYF	TRBV27	TRBJ2-7	-	-
TGTGCCAGCTCACCAAGGACAAGTGGCTACACCTTC	CASSPRTSGYTF	TRBV18	TRBJ1-2	-	-
TGTGCCAGCAGCTTGGGCCCGGGACAGGGCTGGGGTGAAAAACTGTTTTTT	CASSLGPGQGWGEKLFF	TRBV5-5	TRBJ1-4	-	TRBD1
TGTGCCAGCAGCCGTTCACCGGGGACAGGAGAGTTAGCCTACACCTTC	CASSRSPGTGELAYTF	TRBV3-1/TRBV3-2	TRBJ1-2	-	TRBD1
TGCGCCAGCAGCTCGACAGGACAGGCGGTAGAGACCCAGTACTTC	CASSSTGQAVETQYF	TRBV5-1	TRBJ2-5	-	TRBD1
TGTGCCAGCAGCTTAGCCGGGACAGGGGATGGCTACACCTTC	CASSLAGTGDGYTF	TRBV7-9	TRBJ1-2	-	TRBD1
TGTGCCAGCAGTTCTCGTATCGACGAGCAGTACTTC	CASSSRIDEQYF	TRBV12-3/TRBV12-4	TRBJ2-7	-	-
TGTGCCTGGCACCCTCCGGGACAATTGAACACTGAAGCTTTCTTT	CAWHPPGQLNTEAFF	TRBV30	TRBJ1-1	-	-
TGTGCCAGCAGTAACCCCCTCCCCGGACAGGGGAAGAACACCGGGGAGCTGTTTTTT	CASSNPLPGQGKNTGELFF	TRBV7-9	TRBJ2-2	-	TRBD1
TGTGCCAGCAAGAACTTAGCGGGTCCGGGCGAGCAGTACTTC	CASKNLAGPGEQYF	TRBV6-5	TRBJ2-7	-	TRBD2
TGCGCCAGCAGCGCTACGACAGGAACAGATACGCAGTATTTT	CASSATTGTDTQYF	TRBV5-1	TRBJ2-3	-	-
TGTGCCAGCTCACCACCCGACAGCGTTGAAGCTTTCTTT	CASSPPDSVEAFF	TRBV18	TRBJ1-1	-	-
TGCGCCAGCAGCCCGGGTGGGACAGATTTTCAGCCCCAGCATTTT	CASSPGGTDFQPQHF	TRBV5-1	TRBJ1-5	-	TRBD1
TGTGCCAGCACCGGAGACAGGGGGAGTTTGGAGCCCCAGCATTTT	CASTGDRGSLEPQHF	TRBV2	TRBJ1-5	once	TRBD1
TGTGCCAGCAGCCAGACTAGCGGGAGTTTGTACGAGCAGTACTTC	CASSQTSGSLYEQYF	TRBV4-2	TRBJ2-7	-	TRBD2
TGTGCCAGCAGTTTTGACAGCCGCAGCTACACCTTC	CASSFDSRSYTF	TRBV27	TRBJ1-2	-	-
TGTGCCACCAGCTCGGGAGTCATTAAGAACACGCAGTATTTT	CATSSGVIKNTQYF	TRBV15	TRBJ2-3	once	-
TGTGCCAGCAGCGTCCTAGCGACATTCCAAGAGACCCAGTACTTC	CASSVLATFQETQYF	TRBV9	TRBJ2-5	-	-